These 29 T cell receptor beta chains came from one sample sequenced in a study of cytomegalovirus exposure and HLA in healthy donors. PCR involved 60 Vbeta and 13 Jbeta primers. This table comes from immunoSEQ multiplex PCR, and its TCRdb copy is limited to in-frame clones, with some not included. The sample gives 150,000 to 200,000 clones, about two thirds of which show up once; about 10% is in the top ten. The sequenced material came from PBMCs. These receptors originate from a man younger than 40 in good health and CMV-seropositive.

This chain links TRBV5-1 with TRBJ1-1; tentatively, D is TRBD1 (6 bases). The CDR3 extends over 14 amino acids. The V and J ends lost 0 bases and 5 bases respectively, with 11 bases between them. CDR1 SGHRS and CDR2 YFSETQ come from the germline V gene. For the CDR3, the DNA is TGCGCCAGCAGCTTGGCAGGGGCAGGAACTGAAGCTTTCTTT. This encodes CASSLAGAGTEAFF.

The rearrangement links TRBV18 to TRBJ1-1; TRBD1 aligns across 9 bases. The CDR3 extends over 16 amino acids. V lost 3 bases and J lost 1; bases outside the gene matches: 6. CDR1 and CDR2 (germline): KGHSH, LQKENI. Here the CDR3 DNA reads TGTGCCAGCTCACCGCGGACAGGGGAGGCGAACACTGAAGCTTTCTTT. Its protein product is CASSPRTGEANTEAFF.

This clone was seen a handful of times. The J gene is TRBJ1-1, the V gene TRBV21-1; the table's D call of TRBD1 was not tested on the DNA. TRBV21-1 is termed a pseudogene. There are 17 residues in the CDR3. CDR3 coding DNA: TGTGCCAGCAGCAAAAGTCTCCGGGACAGGGATAGGGCTGAAGCTTTCTTT. Translation: CASSKSLRDRDRAEAFF.

The J gene is TRBJ2-1, the V gene TRBV7-3; the match to TRBD2 covers 13 bases. Germline V CDR1 and CDR2: SGHTA, FQGTGA. Trimming cost V 4 bases and J 5 bases; bases outside gene matches: 11. The CDR3 covers 18 residues. Here the CDR3 reads CASSSPGLAGYSDNEQFF. As DNA, the CDR3 is TGTGCCAGCAGCTCTCCGGGACTAGCGGGATACTCAGACAATGAGCAGTTCTTC.

The chain uses TRBV12-5 and TRBJ1-1; 7 bases are a match to TRBD1. CDR3 length equals 18 residues. Germline V lookup: CDR1 LGHNT, CDR2 FRNRAP. J gave up 0 bases and V 3 bases, and 13 bases lay outside the gene matches. CDR3 nucleotides: TGTGCTAGTGGTTTCAAATCTATTCGGGACAGCATGAACACTGAAGCTTTCTTT. Its protein product is CASGFKSIRDSMNTEAFF.

This chain uses TRBV7-4 with TRBJ2-7; D perhaps matches TRBD1 (6 bases). The ends were cut back, 4 bases at V and 2 bases at J, with 27 bases in the middle. Germline V gene sequence: CDR1 SGHVT, CDR2 SQSDAQ. The CDR3 runs 19 residues. The CDR3 region has the DNA TGTGCCAGCAGCTCGCACAGGGAACGCCGGCCCCGGAACGCCTACGAGCAGTACTTC. The encoded protein is CASSSHRERRPRNAYEQYF. The variable domain in full, with the rest retrieved from reference TRBV7-4 and TRBJ2-7, is GAGVSQSPRYKVAKRGRDVALRCDSISGHVTLYWYRQTLGQGSEVLTYSQSDAQRDKSGRPSGRFSAERPERSVSTLKIQRTEQGDSAVYLCASSSHRERRPRNAYEQYFGPGTRLTVT.

This clone was detected a few times. V gene TRBV2 combines with J gene TRBJ1-1; D call uncertain. The ends were cut back, 4 bases at V and 8 bases at J, with 5 bases in the middle. This CDR3 comprises 10 residues. The germline V gene has CDR1 SNHLY and CDR2 FYNNEI. The CDR3 nucleotides are TGTGCCAGCAGTGGCCTAGAAGCTTTCTTT. Translation: CASSGLEAFF.

This clone came up once. This chain uses TRBV7-9 with TRBJ2-1; the match to TRBD2 covers 7 bases. The V gene end was trimmed by 5 bases and the J gene end by 7 bases; junction bases not matched to a gene: 17. The CDR3 totals 17 residues. Germline V gene data show CDR1 as SEHNR and CDR2 as FQNEAQ (reference sequence). CDR3 region: CASSGPREGLGLNEQFF. Written as DNA, the CDR3 is TGTGCCAGCAGCGGGCCCAGGGAGGGCCTTGGATTAAATGAGCAGTTCTTC. The full variable domain, in which reference TRBV7-9 and TRBJ2-1 provide the parts outside the CDR3, is DTGVSQNPRHKITKRGQNVTFRCDPISEHNRLYWYRQTLGQGPEFLTYFQNEAQLEKSRLLSDRFSAERPKGSFSTLEIQRTEQGDSAMYLCASSGPREGLGLNEQFFGPGTRLTVL.

The chain has TRBV12-5 and TRBJ1-2; D is undetermined. Per the germline V gene, CDR1 is LGHNT and CDR2 is FRNRAP. The CDR3 length is 14 residues. V shed 0 bases and J shed 1 base, with 6 bases lying between them. The CDR3 region has the DNA TGTGCTAGTGGTTTGGTACAATATAACTATGGCTACACCTTC. Amino acid sequence: CASGLVQYNYGYTF.

The V and J genes are TRBV6-1 and TRBJ2-7; 8 bases map to TRBD2. The CDR3 is 16 residues long. Germline V gene lookup returns CDR1 MNHNS and CDR2 SASEGT. The V and J ends lost 3 bases and 6 bases, in that order; junction bases with no gene match: 13. CDR3 residues: CASSDPAGTSFIEQYF. In nucleotides, the CDR3 is TGTGCCAGCAGTGATCCAGCCGGGACTAGTTTCATCGAGCAGTACTTC.

This chain joins TRBV6-6 and TRBJ2-3, with 13 bases matching TRBD2. The CDR3 has 16 amino acids. V lost 6 bases, J lost 5 bases, and 8 bases stayed unmatched. CDR1 is MNHNY, CDR2 SVGAGI, per germline (reference sequence). CDR3: CASSLGLAGAVDTQYF. In DNA form, the CDR3 reads TGTGCCAGCAGCCTTGGACTAGCGGGAGCGGTAGATACGCAGTATTTT.

The V call is TRBV7-6, the J call TRBJ2-7; the D is unclear. In germline, CDR1 is SGHVS, CDR2 FNYEAQ. CDR3 length: 13 residues. V lost 2 bases to trimming and J lost 9 bases, with 14 bases between them. The chain's CDR3 is CASSLSQRFGQYF. In DNA form, the CDR3 reads TGTGCCAGCAGCTTAAGTCAGCGCTTTGGGCAGTACTTC. The full variable domain, with the rest looked up from reference TRBV7-6 and TRBJ2-7, is GAGVSQSPRYKVTKRGQDVALRCDPISGHVSLYWYRQALGQGPEFLTYFNYEAQQDKSGLPNDRFSAERPEGSISTLTIQRTEQRDSAMYRCASSLSQRFGQYFGPGTRLTVT.

This rearrangement joins TRBV9 to TRBJ2-3, with TRBD2 matching over 7 bases. Germline V CDR1 and CDR2: SGDLS, YYNGEE. The trim removed 3 bases at V and 2 bases at J, leaving 9 bases unmatched. The CDR3 length is 16 residues. The CDR3 region has the DNA TGTGCCAGCAGCGCCGGGACTACGAGGCTCACAGATACGCAGTATTTT. This gives the protein CASSAGTTRLTDTQYF.

The V and J genes are TRBV7-6 and TRBJ2-6; D perhaps matches TRBD1 (6 bases). Trimming left V 1 base short and J 0 bases short, with 10 bases between. CDR1 is SGHVS and CDR2 is FNYEAQ in the germline V gene. The CDR3 is made up of 17 amino acids. This chain's CDR3 is CASSLEVGASGANVLTF. CDR3 sequence (DNA): TGTGCCAGCAGCTTAGAGGTGGGGGCCTCTGGGGCCAACGTCCTGACTTTC.

The V call is TRBV29-1, the J call TRBJ2-1; the match to TRBD2 covers 11 bases. Looked up from germline, CDR1 is SQVTM and CDR2 is ANQGSEA. The CDR3 runs 14 residues. Losses at the gene ends were 7 bases for V and 2 bases for J; bases not matched to a gene: 4. CDR3 protein: CSGRGLAAYNEQFF. The CDR3 coding sequence is TGCAGCGGGAGGGGACTAGCGGCCTACAATGAGCAGTTCTTC.

CDR3 in amino acids: CASSRGGTATYEQYF. The CDR3 coding sequence is TGTGCCAGCAGTCGTGGAGGGACAGCTACCTACGAGCAGTACTTC. The V call is TRBV6-5, the J call TRBJ2-7, with D possibly being TRBD1 (7 bases). The length of the CDR3 is 15 residues. Trimming stripped 5 bases from V and 2 bases from J, with 16 bases between. From germline, CDR1 is MNHEY and CDR2 SVGAGI.

The chain's CDR3 is CSGLAGRETQYF. For the CDR3, the DNA is TGCAGCGGACTAGCGGGACGAGAGACCCAGTACTTC. This sequence joins TRBV29-1 and TRBJ2-5, with 11 bases matching TRBD2. CDR3 length: 12 residues. CDR1 and CDR2 from the germline V gene are SQVTM and ANQGSEA. With V trimmed by 7 bases and J by 4 bases, 2 bases remained unmatched.

The V gene is TRBV9, the J gene TRBJ2-4; 8 nucleotides line up with TRBD1. The trim removed 4 bases at V and 3 bases at J, leaving 6 bases unmatched. CDR1 SGDLS and CDR2 YYNGEE come from the germline V gene. This CDR3 contains 15 residues. CDR3 in amino acids: CASSWGQDLKNIQYF. The CDR3 DNA reads as TGTGCCAGCAGCTGGGGACAGGATCTCAAAAACATTCAGTACTTC.

Here the CDR3 DNA reads TGTGCCAGCAGTGAAGAAACAGGGGGGAACTACGAGCAGTACTTC. As protein: CASSEETGGNYEQYF. The rearrangement uses TRBV6-1 and TRBJ2-5; TRBD1 matches 8 bases. The DNA end lines up better with TRBJ2-7; the J call may be wrong. CDR3 length: 15 residues. Germline V gene sequence: CDR1 MNHNS, CDR2 SASEGT.

This clone was counted a few times. The rearrangement joins TRBV6-5 to TRBJ2-7; D is perhaps TRBD1 (7 bases). The CDR3 covers 15 residues. Germline loops: CDR1 MNHEY, CDR2 SVGAGI. Deletions cut 5 bases from V and 3 bases from J, with 17 bases between. The CDR3 region has the DNA TGTGCCAGCAGTACATTCCAGGGGGGTGGCTACGAGCAGTACTTC. This sequence encodes CASSTFQGGGYEQYF.

The chain has TRBV10-1 and TRBJ2-2; D unresolved. V was pared by 4 bases and J by 6 bases, with 6 bases between. Looked up from germline, CDR1 is WNHNN and CDR2 is SYGVQD (reference sequence). The length of the CDR3 is 12 residues. The CDR3 loop reads CASSARPGELFF. CDR3 in DNA: TGCGCCAGCAGTGCTAGGCCCGGGGAGCTGTTTTTT.

The chain has TRBV6-5 and TRBJ2-5; possible D gene TRBD1, 5 bases. The CDR3 consists of 12 residues. Trimming took 5 bases from V and 2 from J, leaving 6 bases between them. The germline CDR1 and CDR2 sequences are MNHEY and SVGAGI. The CDR3: CASSRQQETQYF. As DNA, the CDR3 is TGTGCCAGCAGTCGACAGCAAGAGACCCAGTACTTC.

The V gene is TRBV6-5, the J gene TRBJ1-3, with TRBD1 matching over 9 bases. CDR1 and CDR2 (germline): MNHEY, SVGAGI. The trim removed 6 bases at V and 4 bases at J, leaving 7 bases unmatched. The CDR3 is 15 amino acids. The CDR3 DNA follows: TGTGCCAGCAGACCTCGGACAGGGGCAGGAAACACCATATATTTT. This translates into CASRPRTGAGNTIYF.

The chain employs TRBV7-3 and TRBJ2-3, with a tentative D call TRBD1 (6 bases). Per the germline V gene, CDR1 is SGHTA and CDR2 is FQGTGA. The length of the CDR3 is 12 residues. V was pared by 6 bases and J by 6 bases, with 10 bases between. The CDR3 sequence is CASSYTGDTQYF. CDR3 coding DNA: TGTGCCAGCAGTTACACAGGGGATACGCAGTATTTT.

The chain has TRBV30 and TRBJ1-4; 8 positions match TRBD1. The CDR3 length is 15 residues. V was clipped by 4 bases and J by 4 bases; unmatched bases: 8. Germline CDR1 GTSNPN, CDR2 SVGIG (reference sequence). CDR3 loop: CAWNPLTGVNEKLFF. The CDR3 DNA reads as TGTGCCTGGAACCCCCTGACAGGGGTTAATGAAAAACTGTTTTTT. The complete variable domain, with remaining parts taken from reference TRBV30 and TRBJ1-4, reads SQTIHQWPATLVQPVGSPLSLECTVEGTSNPNLYWYRQAAGRGLQLLFYSVGIGQISSEVPQNLSASRPQDRQFILSSKKLLLSDSGFYLCAWNPLTGVNEKLFFGSGTQLSVL.

The chain carries TRBV4-2 and TRBJ2-7; D remains ambiguous. The CDR3 is made up of 15 amino acids. Trimming shortened V by 0 bases and J by 5 bases, and 14 bases separated the two germline ends. In germline, CDR1 is LGHNA, CDR2 YNFKEQ. CDR3 coding DNA: TGTGCCAGCAGCCAAGAAATGCGAGGTGCCGACGAGCAGTACTTC. This gives the protein CASSQEMRGADEQYF.

V and J are TRBV10-3 and TRBJ1-4; D gene unclear. V lost 6 bases, J lost 0 bases, and 5 bases lay in between. Germline loops: CDR1 ENHRY, CDR2 SYGVKD. This CDR3 is built from 13 residues. CDR3 region: CAIRQTTNEKLFF. The CDR3 DNA reads TGTGCCATCAGACAGACAACTAATGAAAAACTGTTTTTT.

The rearrangement links TRBV2 to TRBJ1-6; D is ambiguous. This CDR3 region has 11 residues. The V end lost 3 bases, the J end lost 10 bases, and 4 bases lay between the germline ends. Germline lookup yields CDR1 SNHLY and CDR2 FYNNEI. CDR3 amino acids: CASSDLSPLHF. The CDR3 bases are TGTGCCAGCAGTGATCTCTCACCCCTCCACTTT. Full variable domain (remainder filled in from reference TRBV2 and TRBJ1-6): EPEVTQTPSHQVTQMGQEVILRCVPISNHLYFYWYRQILGQKVEFLVSFYNNEISEKSEIFDDQFSVERPDGSNFTLKIRSTKLEDSAMYFCASSDLSPLHFGNGTRLTVT.

The chain is built from TRBV4-1 and TRBJ2-1; 9 nucleotides line up with TRBD2. V shed 2 bases, J shed 7 bases, and the junction held 15 bases outside the gene matches. CDR3 length: 18 amino acids. Germline CDR1 MGHRA, CDR2 YSYEKL. CDR3 DNA sequence: TGCGCCAGCAGCCAACCAAGGGGGACTAGCCTAGCTGGGAATGAGCAGTTCTTC. It is translated as CASSQPRGTSLAGNEQFF.